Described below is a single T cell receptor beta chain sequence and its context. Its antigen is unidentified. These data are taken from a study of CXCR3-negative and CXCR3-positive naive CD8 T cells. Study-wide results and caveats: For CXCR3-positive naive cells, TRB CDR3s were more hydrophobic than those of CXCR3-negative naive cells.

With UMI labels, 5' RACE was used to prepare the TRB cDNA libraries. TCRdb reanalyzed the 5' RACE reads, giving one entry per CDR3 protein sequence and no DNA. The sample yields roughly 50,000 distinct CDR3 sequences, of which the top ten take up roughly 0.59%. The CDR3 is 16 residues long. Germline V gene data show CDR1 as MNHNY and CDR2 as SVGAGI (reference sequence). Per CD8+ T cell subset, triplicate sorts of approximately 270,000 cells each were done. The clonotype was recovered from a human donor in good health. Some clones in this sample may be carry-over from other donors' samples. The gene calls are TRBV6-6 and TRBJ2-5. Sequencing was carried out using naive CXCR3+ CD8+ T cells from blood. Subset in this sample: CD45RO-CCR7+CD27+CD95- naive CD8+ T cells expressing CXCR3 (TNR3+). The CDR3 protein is CARNLGLSLYQETQYF.